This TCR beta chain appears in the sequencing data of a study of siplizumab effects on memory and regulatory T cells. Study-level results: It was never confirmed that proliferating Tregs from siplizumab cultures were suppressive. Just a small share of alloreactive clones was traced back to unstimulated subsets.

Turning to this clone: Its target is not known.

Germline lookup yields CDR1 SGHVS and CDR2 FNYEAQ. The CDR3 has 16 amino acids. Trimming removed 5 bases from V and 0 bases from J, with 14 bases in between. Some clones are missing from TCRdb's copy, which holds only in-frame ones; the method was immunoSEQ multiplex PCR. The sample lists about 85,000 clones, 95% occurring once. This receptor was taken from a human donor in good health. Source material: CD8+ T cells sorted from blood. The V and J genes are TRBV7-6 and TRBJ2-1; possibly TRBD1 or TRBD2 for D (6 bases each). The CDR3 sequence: CASSGTGRSSYNEQFF. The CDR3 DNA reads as TGTGCCAGCAGCGGAACAGGGAGGAGCTCCTACAATGAGCAGTTCTTC.